Listed below are T cell receptor beta chains from one sample, sequenced in a study of blood T cell repertoires in COVID-19. Profiled with immunoSEQ multiplex PCR; TCRdb holds only in-frame clones, not every one. The sample contains around 480,000 clones, 70% to 90% of which appear only once. Source material: peripheral blood. These TCRs come from a woman aged 45-59 years with COVID-19, enrolled during active disease. CDR3s include the opening cysteine and the closing phenylalanine or tryptophan. A D gene is named only where the DNA matches it firmly. Clone size is stated in some rows and not others, as once, few, many or a class when expanded.

D | J | V | size | CDR3 | DNA
- | TRBJ2-4 | TRBV5-1 | - | CASSPRPSMGGIQYF | TGCGCCAGCAGCCCAAGGCCATCGATGGGAGGTATTCAGTACTTC
TRBD1 | TRBJ1-1 | TRBV10-3 | - | CATAGQGVNTEAFF | TGTGCCACCGCGGGGCAGGGGGTGAACACTGAAGCTTTCTTT
TRBD2 | TRBJ2-6 | TRBV27 | - | CASSNLAGVSGANVLTF | TGTGCCAGCAGTAACCTAGCGGGGGTCTCTGGGGCCAACGTCCTGACTTTC
- | TRBJ1-1 | TRBV5-1 | - | CASSLPRQGRTEAFF | TGCGCCAGCAGCTTACCCCGACAAGGCCGTACTGAAGCTTTCTTT
TRBD1 | TRBJ1-1 | TRBV5-1 | - | CASSRTGASNTEAFF | TGCGCCAGCAGCAGGACAGGGGCGTCGAACACTGAAGCTTTCTTT
- | TRBJ1-2 | TRBV3-1/TRBV3-2 | - | CASSQDRRVGQPWRGYGYTF | TGTGCCAGCAGCCAAGATAGAAGGGTGGGACAACCCTGGCGCGGCTATGGCTACACCTTC
- | TRBJ2-1 | TRBV11-1 | - | CASSQPRRYEQFF | TGTGCCAGCAGCCAACCACGGAGGTATGAGCAGTTCTTC
- | TRBJ2-1 | TRBV11-3 | - | CASSLTGGEQFF | TGTGCCAGCAGCTTAACGGGGGGCGAGCAGTTCTTC
- | TRBJ1-1 | TRBV29-1 | once | CSVEDQGQNTEAFF | TGCAGCGTTGAAGATCAGGGCCAGAACACTGAAGCTTTCTTT
TRBD2 | TRBJ2-3 | TRBV27 | - | CASSTRLAGSTDTQYF | TGTGCCAGCAGTACCCGACTAGCGGGGAGCACAGATACGCAGTATTTT
- | TRBJ2-2 | TRBV3-1/TRBV3-2 | - | CASSPLYVLPGELFF | TGTGCCAGCAGCCCCCTGTATGTACTCCCTGGGGAGCTGTTTTTT
- | TRBJ1-1 | TRBV28 | - | CASSLWAGNTEAFF | TGTGCCAGCAGTTTATGGGCAGGGAACACTGAAGCTTTCTTT
- | TRBJ1-5 | TRBV6-5 | - | CASSWSVNQPQHF | TGTGCCAGCAGCTGGTCAGTGAACCAGCCCCAGCATTTT
- | TRBJ1-1 | TRBV10-3 | - | CAISGIQGSNTEAFF | TGTGCCATCAGTGGGATACAGGGATCAAACACTGAAGCTTTCTTT